Listed below are T cell receptor beta chains from one sample, sequenced in a study of OX40 agonist ivuxolimab in advanced cancers. TCRdb's table, derived via immunoSEQ multiplex PCR, lists solely in-frame clones and lacks some. The sample has some 67,000 clones, roughly 84% seen once; the top ten hold roughly 0.29%. The starting material was CD4+ or CD8+ T cells sorted from blood, obtained in a trial of the OX40 agonist ivuxolimab. These receptor sequences come from an adult with an advanced solid tumor such as melanoma, head and neck, liver or kidney cancer. Both conserved end residues are part of each CDR3. D genes are given only for firm matches. The size of a clone is reported for some rows only, either as once, few or many, or as a class for expanded clones.

j_call,d_call,v_call,clone_size,cdr3_nt,cdr3_aa
TRBJ2-3,NA,TRBV30,NA,TGTGCCGAGAGCCCTGGGACCCCACTCAGCACAGATACGCAGTATTTT,CAESPGTPLSTDTQYF
TRBJ2-5,TRBD2,TRBV9,NA,TGTGCCAGCAGCGTAGGGTGGGAACTAGCGGGAGGGCTAGAGACCCAGTACTTC,CASSVGWELAGGLETQYF
TRBJ2-3,NA,TRBV7-2,NA,TGTGCCAGCAGCTTTGGGGTAGCAGATACGCAGTATTTT,CASSFGVADTQYF
TRBJ2-7,NA,TRBV5-5,NA,TGTGCCAGCAGCTTGGTCGGAGGCGGACACTACGAGCAGTACTTC,CASSLVGGGHYEQYF
TRBJ2-5,TRBD2,TRBV7-3,NA,TGTGCCAGCAGCTCGGGACTAAAAGAGACCCAGTACTTC,CASSSGLKETQYF
TRBJ2-1,NA,TRBV2,NA,TGTGCCAGCAGTGAAGCTTCGAATGAGCAGTTCTTC,CASSEASNEQFF
TRBJ1-3,NA,TRBV7-9,NA,TGTGCCAGCAGCCCGCAGTCGTCCTACTCTGGAAACACCATATATTTT,CASSPQSSYSGNTIYF
TRBJ2-3,NA,TRBV29-1,NA,TGCAGCGTTAGACGAGATGGATGGAGGACAGATACGCAGTATTTT,CSVRRDGWRTDTQYF
TRBJ2-5,NA,TRBV14,few,TGTGCCAGCAGCCAAGGGAGGCACCCTCGGCACTTC,CASSQGRHPRHF
TRBJ1-1,NA,TRBV5-1,few,TGCGCCAGCAGCTTGGCAATAGGGGGTCCGGCTGAAGCTTTCTTT,CASSLAIGGPAEAFF
TRBJ1-1,NA,TRBV6-5,NA,TGTGCCAGCAGTTATCTCCAGTCGAACACTGAAGCTTTCTTT,CASSYLQSNTEAFF
TRBJ1-5,NA,TRBV14,NA,TGTGCCAGCAGCCAAGATGACGCTCAGCCCCAGCATTTT,CASSQDDAQPQHF
TRBJ1-4,NA,TRBV5-1,NA,TGCGCCAGCAGCTTGGGGGCAGAGGGTTTCGCTAATGAAAAACTGTTTTTT,CASSLGAEGFANEKLFF
TRBJ1-6,NA,TRBV11-3,NA,TGTGCCAGCAGCTTAGATGTCGGGAGCTCCTATAATTCACCCCTCCACTTT,CASSLDVGSSYNSPLHF
TRBJ2-7,TRBD2,TRBV7-2,NA,TGTGCCAGCAGCTTAGGCGCCACGACTAGCGGCACCGAGCAGTACTTC,CASSLGATTSGTEQYF
TRBJ2-5,TRBD2,TRBV27,NA,TGTGCCAGCAGAAGCGCGGGAGGGCCCTCAGGAGAGACCCAGTACTTC,CASRSAGGPSGETQYF
TRBJ2-7,NA,TRBV7-8,NA,TGTGCCAGCAGCTTAGTGGAGTATGGGATGGGGGGGCCTATGTACGAGCAGTACTTC,CASSLVEYGMGGPMYEQYF
TRBJ2-1,NA,TRBV28,NA,TGTGCCAGCAGTCTCGGCACTTACAATGAGCAGTTCTTC,CASSLGTYNEQFF
TRBJ2-1,NA,TRBV5-8,NA,TGTGCCAGCAGCCCATACATAAACAATGAGCAGTTCTTC,CASSPYINNEQFF
TRBJ2-1,NA,TRBV27,NA,TGTGCCAGCAGTTCCCATGGGACCTACAATGAGCAGTTCTTC,CASSSHGTYNEQFF
TRBJ2-1,TRBD2,TRBV12-5,NA,TGTGCTAGTGTTGACGAGACTAGCGGAGGGTACAATGAGCAGTTCTTC,CASVDETSGGYNEQFF
TRBJ1-5,NA,TRBV19,NA,TGTGCCAGTTCATCCGTCGGACACAGCAATCAGCCCCAGCATTTT,CASSSVGHSNQPQHF
TRBJ2-1,NA,TRBV11-2,NA,TGTGCCAGCAGCGGAGAGCAACTAGTGGGGAATGAGCAGTTCTTC,CASSGEQLVGNEQFF
TRBJ1-3,NA,TRBV7-9,few,TGTGCCAGCAGCGGCTCTGGAAACACCATATATTTT,CASSGSGNTIYF
TRBJ2-7,NA,TRBV5-4,few,TGTGCCAGCACCTTCGCTCCAGGCCATCACTACGAGCAGTACTTC,CASTFAPGHHYEQYF
TRBJ1-1,NA,TRBV7-2,NA,TGTGCCAGCAGCTTAGCCTTACGCACCTTGAACACTGAAGCTTTCTTT,CASSLALRTLNTEAFF
TRBJ2-3,TRBD2,TRBV7-2,NA,TGTGCCAGCAGCCCCCGGACTAGCGGGAGGGCCGATCAGTATTTT,CASSPRTSGRADQYF
TRBJ2-7,NA,TRBV18,NA,TGTGCCAGCTCACCACCTGCCCGCAACGAGCAGTACTTC,CASSPPARNEQYF
TRBJ2-5,NA,TRBV6-5,NA,TGTGCCAGCAGTTACAGGGAAGGGGAGACCCAGTACTTC,CASSYREGETQYF
TRBJ1-2,TRBD1,TRBV19,NA,TGTGCCAGTAGTCTGGGACAGACTAATGGCTACACCTTC,CASSLGQTNGYTF
TRBJ2-4,TRBD1,TRBV7-6,once,TGTGCCAGCAGCTTAGAGTCCGCCAGGGGGCGCACAAACATTCAGTACTTC,CASSLESARGRTNIQYF
TRBJ2-7,NA,TRBV18,once,TGTGCCAGCTCACCACGCTACAGGGTCCACGAGCAGTACTTC,CASSPRYRVHEQYF
TRBJ2-1,TRBD2,TRBV5-1,NA,TGCGCCAGCAGCCCCGGGGGGGGAGGCAATGAGCAGTTCTTC,CASSPGGGGNEQFF
TRBJ2-7,TRBD2,TRBV28,once,TGTGCCAGCAGTTCAACTTCCAGCGGGGCCTACGAGCAGTACTTC,CASSSTSSGAYEQYF
TRBJ2-1,TRBD1,TRBV7-8,NA,TGTGCCAGCAGCTTACTTCCCATATTAGCTCAGGGGGTGTTTTTTTACAATGAGCAGTTCTTC,CASSLLPILAQGVFFYNEQFF
TRBJ2-1,NA,TRBV7-9,NA,TGTGCCAGCAGCTTAGGGGTCCTTAGGGATTTCTCCCCCAATGAGCAGTTCTTC,CASSLGVLRDFSPNEQFF
TRBJ2-7,TRBD1,TRBV11-1,NA,TGTGCCAGCAGCTTAGGTGCCGGGACAGGGGGCGAGCAGTACTTC,CASSLGAGTGGEQYF
TRBJ2-7,TRBD1,TRBV23-1,once,TGCGCCAGCAGTCACTGGGGACAGGGAGGGCCTTACGAGCAGTACTTC,CASSHWGQGGPYEQYF
TRBJ2-7,NA,TRBV18,NA,TGTGCCAGCTCACCACGGGCTCAACCAACGGCCTCCGAGCAGTACTTC,CASSPRAQPTASEQYF
TRBJ2-3,NA,TRBV5-1,NA,TGCGCCAGCAGCTTCCCCTCCGGGACTCCCAGCACAGATACGCAGTATTTT,CASSFPSGTPSTDTQYF
TRBJ2-1,NA,TRBV6-6,few,TGTGCCAGCAGTCCGCGGGGTCGTGGGGAGCAGTTCTTC,CASSPRGRGEQFF
TRBJ2-1,TRBD2,TRBV23-1,NA,TGCGCCAGCAGTCAATCAAGGAGGATGAGCGGGAGCTACAATGAGCAGTTCTTC,CASSQSRRMSGSYNEQFF
TRBJ2-7,NA,TRBV6-1,NA,TGTGCCAGCAGTGAGGAGGGGATAAGGATGCACGAGCAGTACTTC,CASSEEGIRMHEQYF
TRBJ1-3,NA,TRBV27,NA,TGTGCCAGCAGACCAGGCCCCTCTGGAAACACCATATATTTT,CASRPGPSGNTIYF
TRBJ2-2,TRBD1,TRBV19,NA,TGTGCCAGTATTCCCCCACCGGGACAGGGGTTTACCGGGGAGCTGTTTTTT,CASIPPPGQGFTGELFF
TRBJ1-2,NA,TRBV7-8,NA,TGTGCCAGCAGCTCCAGGGAGGGAGTCTATGGCTACACCTTC,CASSSREGVYGYTF
TRBJ2-1,NA,TRBV7-5,NA,TGTGTCAGAAGCTTAGAGGGGTCGCTAGCGGTCTACAATGAGCAGTTCTTC,CVRSLEGSLAVYNEQFF
TRBJ1-2,TRBD1,TRBV18,NA,TGTGCCAGCTCACCAAACTCGCCAGGGGGCGGGGACTATGGCTACACCTTC,CASSPNSPGGGDYGYTF
TRBJ1-3,TRBD1,TRBV5-1,NA,TGCGCCAGCAGCCGAGATTCCGACAGGGGCCTCGGGTTAAACACCATATATTTT,CASSRDSDRGLGLNTIYF
TRBJ2-3,TRBD2,TRBV12-5,NA,TGTGCTAGTGGTTCCCGCCAACTAGCGGGAGGCCCAGATACGCAGTATTTT,CASGSRQLAGGPDTQYF
TRBJ1-4,TRBD1,TRBV5-1,NA,TGCGCCAGCAGCCGGACAGGGGAGCGTAATGAAAAACTGTTTTTT,CASSRTGERNEKLFF
TRBJ2-3,TRBD1,TRBV11-2,NA,TGTGCCAGCAGCTTAGGGAAGACAGGGATAGGGGATACGCAGTATTTT,CASSLGKTGIGDTQYF
TRBJ2-5,NA,TRBV27,NA,TGTGCCAGCAGTAATGCAAAAGAGACCCAGTACTTC,CASSNAKETQYF
TRBJ2-2,TRBD1,TRBV2,NA,TGTGCCAGCGACCGGGACAGGGGGCTCGGGGAGCTGTTTTTT,CASDRDRGLGELFF
TRBJ1-1,TRBD1,TRBV2,once,TGTGCCAGCAGCGATAGGACAGGGCTGAACACTGAAGCTTTCTTT,CASSDRTGLNTEAFF